Listed here are 6 T cell receptor beta chains from one sample, sequenced in a study of blood T cells in healthy people across ages. Primers used in a second PCR of about 6 to 12 cycles were a sample-barcoded 5' primer and a J-beta primer mix. TCRdb processed the 5' RACE reads anew with MiXCR; each CDR3 protein has one entry. The top ten clones hold 20% to 25% of a sample with about 970,000 distinct CDR3 sequences, roughly 50% of them seen once. The sequencing input was blood. The receptors shown here come from a woman aged 55-70 years in good health.

V is TRBV27 and J is TRBJ1-2, with 9 bases identical to TRBD1. CDR1 and CDR2 from the germline V gene are MNHEY and SMNVEV (reference sequence). The CDR3 is made up of 15 amino acids. J lost 4 bases, V lost 8 bases, and 11 bases had no gene match. CDR3 loop: CASRPGTGYGYGYTF. The CDR3 bases are TGTGCCAGCCGTCCCGGGACAGGGTACGGCTATGGCTACACCTTC.

The rearrangement joins TRBV6-5 to TRBJ2-3, with TRBD1 matching over 10 bases. Germline trimming cut 6 bases from V and 1 base from J; bases unmatched to any gene: 4. From germline, CDR1 is MNHEY and CDR2 SVGAGI. The CDR3 has 15 amino acids. The CDR3 region is CASSRDRGRTDTQYF. The CDR3 nucleotides are TGTGCCAGCAGCCGGGACAGGGGACGCACAGATACGCAGTATTTT.

The chain uses TRBV13 and TRBJ2-5, with 8 bases that match TRBD1. The CDR3 runs 15 residues. Germline CDR1 reads PRHDT; CDR2 reads FYEKMQ (reference sequence). The ends lost 2 bases at V and 5 bases at J; junction bases unmatched: 7. The CDR3 DNA is TGTGCCAGCAGCTTAATCAGGGGGCGCATGGAGACCCAGTACTTC. This translates into CASSLIRGRMETQYF.

The genes are TRBV28 and TRBJ2-1; possible D gene TRBD1, 6 bases. This CDR3 comprises 17 residues. Germline V gives CDR1 MDHEN, CDR2 SYDVKM. Trimming took 3 bases from V and 8 from J, leaving 23 bases between them. The CDR3 here is CASSFPTTAGVGDEQFF. In DNA form, the CDR3 reads TGTGCCAGCAGTTTCCCCACCACGGCAGGGGTCGGGGATGAGCAGTTCTTC.

This clonotype was counted a few times. This chain joins TRBV18 and TRBJ2-7; 10 nucleotides match TRBD1. Germline V lookup: CDR1 KGHSH, CDR2 LQKENI. The CDR3 has 13 residues. V was clipped by 8 bases and J by 5 bases; unmatched bases: 6. This CDR3 reads CASRMGQGNEQYF. For the CDR3, the DNA is TGTGCCAGCCGCATGGGACAGGGGAACGAGCAGTACTTC.

V and J are TRBV13 and TRBJ2-7; D gene unclear. The CDR3 runs to 14 residues. CDR1 and CDR2 (germline): PRHDT, FYEKMQ (reference sequence). V was cut by 1 base and J by 6 bases, with 13 bases left in between. CDR3 amino acids: CASSLESHPGEQYF. CDR3 nucleotides: TGTGCCAGCAGCTTAGAGTCGCACCCGGGCGAGCAGTACTTC. Together with reference TRBV13 and TRBJ2-7, the CDR3 gives the full variable domain: AAGVIQSPRHLIKEKRETATLKCYPIPRHDTVYWYQQGPGQDPQFLISFYEKMQSDKGSIPDRFSAQQFSDYHSELNMSSLELGDSALYFCASSLESHPGEQYFGPGTRLTVT.